Listed here is a single T cell receptor (beta chain). This record comes from a study of somatic mutations in cytotoxic T cells in rheumatoid arthritis. Per the germline V gene, CDR1 is LNHDA and CDR2 is SQIVND (reference sequence). V lost 7 bases and J 5 bases, leaving 15 bases between the germline ends. CDR3 length: 13 residues. The data were produced by immunoSEQ multiplex PCR, yet TCRdb's version contains in-frame clones alone and is incomplete. The sample contains 6,000 to 9,000 clones, 60% of which appear only once. The TCR sequence derives from a woman aged 40-49 years in good health. Sequencing was done on a sample of CD8+ T cells sorted from blood. V is TRBV19 and J is TRBJ2-7; the D gene is possibly TRBD2 (6 bases). In nucleotides, the CDR3 is TGTGCCAGTAACCAGGGAGGTGCTAACGAGCAGTACTTC. This gives the protein CASNQGGANEQYF.